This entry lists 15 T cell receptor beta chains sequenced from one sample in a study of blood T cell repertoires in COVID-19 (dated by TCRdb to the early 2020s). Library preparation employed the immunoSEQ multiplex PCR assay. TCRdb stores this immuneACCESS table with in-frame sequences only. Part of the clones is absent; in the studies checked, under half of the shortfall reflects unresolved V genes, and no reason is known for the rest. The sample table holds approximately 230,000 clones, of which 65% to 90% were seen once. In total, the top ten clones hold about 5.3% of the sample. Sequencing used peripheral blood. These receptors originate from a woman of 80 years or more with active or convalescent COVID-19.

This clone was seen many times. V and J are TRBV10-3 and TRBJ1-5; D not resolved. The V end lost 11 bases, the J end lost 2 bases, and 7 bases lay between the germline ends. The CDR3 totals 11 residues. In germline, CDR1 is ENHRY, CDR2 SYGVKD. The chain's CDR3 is CAVPGNQPQHF. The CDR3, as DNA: TGTGCCGTACCGGGCAATCAGCCCCAGCATTTT.

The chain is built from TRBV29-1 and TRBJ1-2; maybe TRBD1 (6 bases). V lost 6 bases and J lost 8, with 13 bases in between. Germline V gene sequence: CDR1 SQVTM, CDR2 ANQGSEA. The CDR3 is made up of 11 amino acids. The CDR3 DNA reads TGCAGCGTGTTAGGGGGGGCGGGCTACACCTTC. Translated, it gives CSVLGGAGYTF.

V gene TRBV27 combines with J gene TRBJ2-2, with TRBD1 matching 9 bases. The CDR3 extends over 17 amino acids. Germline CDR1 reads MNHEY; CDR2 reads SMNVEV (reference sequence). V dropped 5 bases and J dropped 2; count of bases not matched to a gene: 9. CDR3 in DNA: TGTGCCAGCAGTCCGGGGACAGGGTCCTCTAACACCGGGGAGCTGTTTTTT. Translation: CASSPGTGSSNTGELFF.

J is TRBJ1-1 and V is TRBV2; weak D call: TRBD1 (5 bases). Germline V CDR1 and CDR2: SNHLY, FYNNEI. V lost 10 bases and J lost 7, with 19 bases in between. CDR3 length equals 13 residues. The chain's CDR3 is CATREAGPDEAFF. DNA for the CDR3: TGTGCCACCAGGGAGGCCGGGCCCGATGAAGCTTTCTTT.

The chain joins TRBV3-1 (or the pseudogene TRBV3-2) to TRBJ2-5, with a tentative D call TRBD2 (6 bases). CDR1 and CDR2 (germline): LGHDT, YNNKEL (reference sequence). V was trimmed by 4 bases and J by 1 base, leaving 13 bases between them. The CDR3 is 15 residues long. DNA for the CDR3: TGTGCCAGCAGCCGAGCGGGCCAAATCCAAGAGACCCAGTACTTC. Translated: CASSRAGQIQETQYF.

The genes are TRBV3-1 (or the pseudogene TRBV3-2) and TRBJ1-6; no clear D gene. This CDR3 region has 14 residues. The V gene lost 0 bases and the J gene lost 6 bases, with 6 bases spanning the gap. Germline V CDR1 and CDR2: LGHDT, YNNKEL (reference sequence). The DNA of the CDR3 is TGTGCCAGCAGCCAAGAACAGATTAATTCACCCCTCCACTTT. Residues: CASSQEQINSPLHF.

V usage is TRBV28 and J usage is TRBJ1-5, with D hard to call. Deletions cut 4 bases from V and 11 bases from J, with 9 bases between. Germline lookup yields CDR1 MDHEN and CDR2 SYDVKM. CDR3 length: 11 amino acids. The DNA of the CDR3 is TGTGCCAGCAGTTCGGAGGGTACCCAGCATTTT. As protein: CASSSEGTQHF.

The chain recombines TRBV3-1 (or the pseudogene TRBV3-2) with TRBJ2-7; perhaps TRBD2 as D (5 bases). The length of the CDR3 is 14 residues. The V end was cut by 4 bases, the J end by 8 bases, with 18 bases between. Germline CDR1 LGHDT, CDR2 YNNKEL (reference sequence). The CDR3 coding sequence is TGTGCCAGCAGCCGTCTCATCGAGGGTACCCAGCAGTACTTC. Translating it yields CASSRLIEGTQQYF.

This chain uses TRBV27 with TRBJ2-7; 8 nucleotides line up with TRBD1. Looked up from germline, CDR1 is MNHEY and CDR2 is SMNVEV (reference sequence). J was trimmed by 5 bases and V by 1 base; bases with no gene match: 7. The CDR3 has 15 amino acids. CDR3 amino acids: CASSLYHRGLNEQYF. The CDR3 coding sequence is TGTGCCAGCAGTTTATATCACAGGGGGTTGAACGAGCAGTACTTC.

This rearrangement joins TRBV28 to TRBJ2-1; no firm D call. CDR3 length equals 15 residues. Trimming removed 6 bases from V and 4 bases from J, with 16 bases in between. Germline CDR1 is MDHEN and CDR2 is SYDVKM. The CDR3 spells CASSRPITVYNEQFF. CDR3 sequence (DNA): TGTGCCAGCAGCCGCCCCATAACAGTGTACAATGAGCAGTTCTTC.

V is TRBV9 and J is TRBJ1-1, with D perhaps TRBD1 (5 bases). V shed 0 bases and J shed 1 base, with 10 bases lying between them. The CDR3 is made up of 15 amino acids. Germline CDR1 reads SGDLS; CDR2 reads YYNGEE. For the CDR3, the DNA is TGTGCCAGCAGCGTAGTAGGGGCAGCGAACACTGAAGCTTTCTTT. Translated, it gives CASSVVGAANTEAFF.

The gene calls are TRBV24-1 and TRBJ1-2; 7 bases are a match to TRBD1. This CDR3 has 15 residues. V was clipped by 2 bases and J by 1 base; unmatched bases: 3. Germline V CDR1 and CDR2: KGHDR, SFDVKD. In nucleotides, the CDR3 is TGTGCCACCAGTGATTGGGACAGCATTAACTATGGCTACACCTTC. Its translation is CATSDWDSINYGYTF.

CDR3 residues: CASSPGQAHNEQFF. The CDR3 region has the DNA TGTGCCAGCTCACCTGGCCAGGCCCACAATGAGCAGTTCTTC. The chain employs TRBV18 and TRBJ2-1; no reliable D call. Germline CDR1 KGHSH, CDR2 LQKENI. Trimming stripped 3 bases from V and 5 bases from J, with 11 bases between. This CDR3 spans 14 amino acids.

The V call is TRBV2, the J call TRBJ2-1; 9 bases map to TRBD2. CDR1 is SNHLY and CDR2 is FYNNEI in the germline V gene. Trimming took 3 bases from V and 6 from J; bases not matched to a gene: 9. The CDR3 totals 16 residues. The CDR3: CASSEIPGLAFNEQFF. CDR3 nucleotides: TGTGCCAGCAGTGAGATTCCGGGACTAGCTTTCAATGAGCAGTTCTTC.

CDR3 amino acids: CASSDDRFYNEQFF. Here the CDR3 DNA reads TGTGCCAGCAGTGACGACAGGTTTTACAATGAGCAGTTCTTC. The chain combines TRBV28 with TRBJ2-1, with D perhaps matching TRBD1 (6 bases). CDR3 size: 14 residues. The ends were cut back, 5 bases at V and 4 bases at J, with 12 bases in the middle. CDR1 is MDHEN, CDR2 SYDVKM, per germline.